This T cell receptor beta chain was obtained from a study of blood T cell repertoires in COVID-19. Repertoires were generated with immunoSEQ multiplex PCR, while TCRdb's copy carries only in-frame clones and drops some. The sample comprises a few hundred thousand clones, about 90% of which are singletons, and 1.3% rests with the top ten. The germline CDR1 and CDR2 sequences are MGHRA and YSYEKL. The CDR3 sequence is 15 residues long. V shed 1 base and J shed 0 bases, with 6 bases lying between them. The V call is TRBV4-1, the J call TRBJ1-4; no clear D. What was sequenced was PBMCs or T cells enriched from blood (not recorded which). The sequence derives from a man aged 30 to 45 who had recovered from COVID-19. CDR3 nucleotide sequence: TGCGCCAGCAGCCAAGCAATTGCAACTAATGAAAAACTGTTTTTT. Amino acids: CASSQAIATNEKLFF.